What follows is one TCR beta chain and its context. No antigen is known for it. The data stem from a study of cytomegalovirus exposure and HLA in healthy donors. General study points: Roughly uniform depth of sequencing across donors was assumed in presence/absence analyses. From TCR beta sequences, most subjects' HLA-A and HLA-B alleles were reportedly predicted accurately.

13 Jbeta primers and 60 Vbeta primers were used for the PCR. Using immunoSEQ multiplex PCR, the repertoire was profiled, and TCRdb retains in-frame clones only, with some absent. The sample yields some 190,000 clones, 70% to 80% seen once. The CDR3 covers 15 residues. CDR1 is SGHTA, CDR2 FQGTGA, per germline. Trimming removed 5 bases from V and 7 bases from J; junction bases left unmatched: 10. The chain joins TRBV7-3 to TRBJ2-1, with 8 bases aligning to TRBD1. The receptor was derived from a man younger than 35 in good health and CMV-seronegative. The sample taken for sequencing was PBMCs. CDR3 amino acids: CASSLRTGSRNEQFF. The CDR3 DNA sequence: TGTGCCAGCAGCCTGCGGACAGGGAGTAGAAATGAGCAGTTCTTC.